This entry describes one TCR beta chain. The data derive from a study of shared clonotypes between healthy human individuals. V was pared by 4 bases and J by 8 bases, with 18 bases between. Germline V gene data show CDR1 as SGHKS and CDR2 as YYEKEE (reference sequence). This CDR3 is 15 amino acids long. Only in-frame clones appear in the TCRdb table, and some are missing; sequencing was by immunoSEQ multiplex PCR. The sample has some 350,000 clones, approximately 74% seen once. This sequence was found in a man under 40 in good health. Material: memory CD4+ T cells sorted from blood. Subset specified: CD45RA-negative fraction. V gene TRBV5-5 combines with J gene TRBJ1-4; D unresolved. The CDR3 loop reads CASSIRVNGVEKLFF. For the CDR3, the DNA is TGTGCCAGCAGCATCCGGGTCAACGGCGTCGAAAAACTGTTTTTT.